A selection of T cell receptor beta chains follows, all from one sample in a study of blood T cell repertoires in COVID-19. This table comes from immunoSEQ multiplex PCR, and its TCRdb copy is limited to in-frame clones, with some not included. The sample holds over 50,000 clones, around 70% seen once. Specimen: peripheral blood. The receptors here all came from a woman in her 70s with COVID-19, enrolled during active disease. Both conserved end residues are trimmed from each CDR3. Clone size is given for some rows only: seen once, a few or many times, or a class if the clone is expanded.

TRBJ1-2	TRBV6-5	-	ASSYSSGRGYT
TRBJ1-5	TRBV6-5	-	ASTREMGQPQH
TRBJ1-4	TRBV19	-	ASSPTGTNEKLF
TRBJ2-7	TRBV12-5	-	ASGPRTGTPEQY
TRBJ2-5	TRBV5-1	-	ASSPSKQGDGWTQY
TRBJ2-1	TRBV27	-	ASSFISAGAHNEQF
TRBJ2-1	TRBV5-6	-	ASSLGLTPNEQF
TRBJ2-1	TRBV27	few	ASSLAASGRARQF
TRBJ1-6	TRBV6-4	-	ASSDSRPALVNNSPLH
TRBJ2-7	TRBV7-9	-	ASSTSGTPTYEQY
TRBJ1-3	TRBV10-3	-	AIRQGAGNTIY
TRBJ2-7	TRBV27	few	ASSPLPSGALYEQY